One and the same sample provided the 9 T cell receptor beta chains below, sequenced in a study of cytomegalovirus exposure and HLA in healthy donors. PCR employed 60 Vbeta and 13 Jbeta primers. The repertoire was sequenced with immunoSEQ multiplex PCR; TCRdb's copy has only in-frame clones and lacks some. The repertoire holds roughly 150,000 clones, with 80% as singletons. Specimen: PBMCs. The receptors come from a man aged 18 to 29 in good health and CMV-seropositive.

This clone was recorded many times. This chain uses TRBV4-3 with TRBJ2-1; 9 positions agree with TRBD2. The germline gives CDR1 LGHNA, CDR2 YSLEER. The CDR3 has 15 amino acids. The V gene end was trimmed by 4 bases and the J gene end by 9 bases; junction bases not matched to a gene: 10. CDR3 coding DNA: TGCGCCAGCAGCCCACTTAGCGGGAGAGAAGGTGAGCAGTTCTTC. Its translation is CASSPLSGREGEQFF.

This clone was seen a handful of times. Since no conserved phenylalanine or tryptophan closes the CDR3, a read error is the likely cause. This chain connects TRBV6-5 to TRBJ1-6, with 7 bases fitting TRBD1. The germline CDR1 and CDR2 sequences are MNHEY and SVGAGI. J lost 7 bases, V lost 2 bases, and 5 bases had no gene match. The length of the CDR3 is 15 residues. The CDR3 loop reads CASSYNPQGNSPLHL. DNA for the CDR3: TGTGCCAGCAGTTACAACCCACAGGGGAATTCACCCCTCCACCTT.

CDR3 amino acids: CASSAPGQQETQYF. CDR3 nucleotides: TGTGCCAGTAGTGCCCCGGGACAGCAAGAGACCCAGTACTTC. The chain employs TRBV19 and TRBJ2-5; TRBD1 matches at 7 bases. The CDR3 contains 14 residues. The junction had 5 bases not matched to a gene; V was cut back by 5 bases and J by 2 bases. Germline V gene lookup returns CDR1 LNHDA and CDR2 SQIVND (reference sequence).

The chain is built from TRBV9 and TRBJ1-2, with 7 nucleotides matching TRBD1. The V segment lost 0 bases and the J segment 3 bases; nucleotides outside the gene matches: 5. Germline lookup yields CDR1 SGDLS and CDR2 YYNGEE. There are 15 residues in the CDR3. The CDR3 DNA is TGTGCCAGCAGCGTAGGAGGGGGCGCGGACTATGGCTACACCTTC. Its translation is CASSVGGGADYGYTF. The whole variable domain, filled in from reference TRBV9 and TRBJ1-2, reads DSGVTQTPKHLITATGQRVTLRCSPRSGDLSVYWYQQSLDQGLQFLIQYYNGEERAKGNILERFSAQQFPDLHSELNLSSLELGDSALYFCASSVGGGADYGYTFGSGTRLTVV.

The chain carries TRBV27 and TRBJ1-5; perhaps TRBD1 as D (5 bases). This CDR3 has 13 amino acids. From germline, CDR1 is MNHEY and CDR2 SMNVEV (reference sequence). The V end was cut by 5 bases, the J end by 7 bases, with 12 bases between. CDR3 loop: CASSPTAGQPQHF. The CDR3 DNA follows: TGTGCCAGCAGTCCAACCGCAGGGCAGCCCCAGCATTTT.

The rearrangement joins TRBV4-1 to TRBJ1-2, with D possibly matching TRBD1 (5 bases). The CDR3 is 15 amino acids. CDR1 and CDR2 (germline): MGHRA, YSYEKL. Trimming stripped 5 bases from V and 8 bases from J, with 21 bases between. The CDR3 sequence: CASSSRGGISGGYTF. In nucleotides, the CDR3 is TGCGCCAGCAGCTCCCGGGGGGGGATCAGTGGGGGCTACACCTTC.

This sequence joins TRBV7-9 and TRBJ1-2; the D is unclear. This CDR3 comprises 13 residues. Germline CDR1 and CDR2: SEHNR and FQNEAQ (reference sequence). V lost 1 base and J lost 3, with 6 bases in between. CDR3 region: CASSLGEDYGYTF. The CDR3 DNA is TGTGCCAGCAGCTTAGGGGAGGACTATGGCTACACCTTC.

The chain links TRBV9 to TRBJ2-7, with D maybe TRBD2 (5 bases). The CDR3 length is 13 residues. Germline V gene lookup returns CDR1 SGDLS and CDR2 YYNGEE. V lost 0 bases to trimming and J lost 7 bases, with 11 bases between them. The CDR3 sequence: CASSVAEGREQYF. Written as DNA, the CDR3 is TGTGCCAGCAGCGTAGCTGAGGGAAGGGAGCAGTACTTC.

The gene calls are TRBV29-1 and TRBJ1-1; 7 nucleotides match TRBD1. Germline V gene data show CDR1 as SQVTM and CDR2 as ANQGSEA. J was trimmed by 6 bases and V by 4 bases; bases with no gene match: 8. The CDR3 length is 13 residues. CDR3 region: CSVVAQGDAEAFF. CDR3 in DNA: TGCAGCGTTGTAGCCCAGGGGGATGCTGAAGCTTTCTTT.